Presented here are 17 T cell receptor beta chains from one specimen sequenced in a study of T cells in Graves' hyperthyroidism and ophthalmopathy. Regions amplified from RNA transcripts were the TCR beta CDR3 regions. RT-PCR in the first round (using the HTBI primer set) targeted the TCR CDR3. TCRdb itself ran the multiplex PCR reads through MiXCR, one entry per CDR3 protein. The sample contains hundreds of thousands of distinct CDR3 sequences, 15% to 18% of which appear only once. Sequencing was carried out using blood. Receptors were obtained from a woman under 30 with Graves' hyperthyroidism.

J is TRBJ2-3 and V is TRBV19; the D is unclear. This CDR3 is built from 11 residues. V was pared by 6 bases and J by 5 bases, with 6 bases between. CDR1 and CDR2 from the germline V gene are LNHDA and SQIVND (reference sequence). The CDR3 region is CASRVVDTQYF. The CDR3 nucleotides read TGTGCCAGTAGAGTGGTAGATACGCAGTATTTT.

The table lists this clonotype with many counts. The chain couples TRBV12-3 or TRBV12-4 to TRBJ1-2; tentative D call: TRBD1 (5 bases). Trimming left V 1 base short and J 8 bases short, with 11 bases between. The CDR3 extends over 13 amino acids. CDR3 residues: CASSLGGAGGYTF. The CDR3 region has the DNA TGTGCCAGCAGTTTAGGGGGCGCAGGAGGCTACACCTTC.

This sequence joins TRBV5-5 and TRBJ2-2; 8 bases are shared with TRBD1. CDR3 length: 14 residues. V dropped 5 bases and J dropped 10; count of bases not matched to a gene: 10. The V gene's germline CDR1 is SGHKS and CDR2 YYEKEE (reference sequence). The CDR3 region has the DNA TGTGCCAGCAGTTTACAGGGGGAACACGAGGAGCTGTTTTTT. This gives the protein CASSLQGEHEELFF.

The sample holds many counts of this clonotype. The CDR3 nucleotides read TGTGCCAGCAGTTTATGGGTCGGTAGCTCCTACAATGAGCAGTTCTTC. The encoded protein is CASSLWVGSSYNEQFF. The chain links TRBV27 to TRBJ2-1; no clear D gene. This CDR3 has 16 residues. Trimming removed 1 base from V and 0 bases from J, with 10 bases in between. In germline, CDR1 is MNHEY, CDR2 SMNVEV (reference sequence).

This sequence joins TRBV20-1 and TRBJ2-7; unclear D gene. The CDR3 extends over 13 amino acids. Trimming pared 1 base from V and 5 bases from J, leaving 12 bases between. CDR1 is DFQATT, CDR2 SNEGSKA, per germline (reference sequence). The CDR3 reads CSARGELPHEQYF. For the CDR3, the DNA is TGCAGTGCTAGAGGGGAACTGCCCCACGAGCAGTACTTC.

This clonotype was picked up many times. The chain couples TRBV20-1 to TRBJ2-5; possibly TRBD2 for D (7 bases). V was pared by 6 bases and J by 6 bases, with 23 bases between. Germline assignment: CDR1 DFQATT and CDR2 SNEGSKA (reference sequence). The CDR3 runs 15 residues. Written as DNA, the CDR3 is TGCAGTGCCCTTAGAATATCGGGGGGCGGAAAGACCCAGTACTTC. It yields the protein CSALRISGGGKTQYF.

This clonotype was detected a few times. The V call is TRBV29-1, the J call TRBJ2-1; D might be TRBD1 or TRBD2, each matching 5 bases. Germline V lookup: CDR1 SQVTM, CDR2 ANQGSEA. The CDR3 sequence is 14 residues long. The V end was cut by 4 bases, the J end by 6 bases, with 16 bases between. CDR3 DNA sequence: TGCAGCGTTGCCGGGACGGCCCCCTGCAATGAGCAGTTCTTC. This gives the protein CSVAGTAPCNEQFF.

At least ten counts were recorded for this clonotype. This chain joins TRBV29-1 and TRBJ2-3; no clear D gene. The CDR3 runs to 14 residues. Trimming stripped 5 bases from V and 6 bases from J, with 18 bases between. Germline V CDR1 and CDR2: SQVTM, ANQGSEA. CDR3 region: CSVLRGLPSDTQYF. The CDR3, as DNA: TGCAGCGTTCTCCGAGGCCTTCCTTCGGATACGCAGTATTTT.

Many counts were recorded for this clonotype. The gene calls are TRBV2 and TRBJ2-7; D perhaps matches TRBD2 (5 bases). The CDR3 totals 13 residues. CDR1 SNHLY and CDR2 FYNNEI come from the germline V gene. Trimming took 10 bases from V and 5 from J, leaving 18 bases between them. As DNA, the CDR3 is TGTGCCAACCAACAGCGGCTCCCGGACGAGCAGTACTTC. Protein sequence: CANQQRLPDEQYF.

This clonotype was seen at least ten times. The V call is TRBV7-2, the J call TRBJ2-3, with D uncertain. From germline, CDR1 is SGHTA and CDR2 FQGNSA. The CDR3 loop spans 14 amino acids. V shed 4 bases and J shed 5 bases, with 13 bases lying between them. The CDR3 reads CASSSYDSGDTQYF. CDR3 coding DNA: TGTGCCAGCAGCTCCTATGATTCGGGAGATACGCAGTATTTT.

This clonotype was counted ten times or more. The chain has TRBV6-1 and TRBJ2-3; 10 bases line up with TRBD2. CDR1 and CDR2 from the germline V gene are MNHNS and SASEGT. J lost 4 bases, V lost 1 base, and 2 bases had no gene match. The CDR3 totals 15 residues. CDR3 amino acids: CASSEEAGGPDTQYF. DNA of the CDR3: TGTGCCAGCAGTGAAGAAGCGGGGGGGCCAGATACGCAGTATTTT.

This clonotype was counted a few times. CDR3 coding DNA: TGTGCCAGCAGAGTCCGGGGGGAACTCTCAGATGAGCAGTTCTTC. As protein: CASRVRGELSDEQFF. The gene calls are TRBV6-1 and TRBJ2-1; 7 nucleotides line up with TRBD2. V lost 6 bases, J lost 8 bases, and 13 bases stayed unmatched. Germline V CDR1 and CDR2: MNHNS, SASEGT. The CDR3 sequence is 15 residues long.

This chain joins TRBV6-1 and TRBJ2-4, with a possible D match to TRBD2 (7 bases). V lost 6 bases, J lost 0 bases, and 15 bases lay in between. Germline values: CDR1 MNHNS, CDR2 SASEGT. CDR3 length: 16 residues. The CDR3 reads CASRKGGVLAKNIQYF. The CDR3 DNA follows: TGTGCCAGCAGGAAGGGGGGGGTACTAGCCAAAAACATTCAGTACTTC.

The chain links TRBV12-3 or TRBV12-4 to TRBJ1-1; 8 bases are a match to TRBD1. The V and J ends lost 5 bases and 5 bases, in that order; junction bases with no gene match: 4. This CDR3 has 13 amino acids. CDR3 amino acids: CASSGRGRTEAFF. CDR3 nucleotide sequence: TGTGCCAGCAGTGGCAGGGGGCGGACTGAAGCTTTCTTT.

Ten or more counts support this clonotype. The chain has TRBV19 and TRBJ2-2, with a possible D match to TRBD1 (5 bases). The CDR3 runs to 14 residues. The germline CDR1 and CDR2 sequences are LNHDA and SQIVND (reference sequence). V was pared by 4 bases and J by 1 base, with 7 bases between. The CDR3 bases are TGTGCCAGTAGTAAAACAGGGAACACCGGGGAGCTGTTTTTT. As protein: CASSKTGNTGELFF. Using reference TRBV19 and TRBJ2-2 for the parts outside the CDR3, the full variable domain is DGGITQSPKYLFRKEGQNVTLSCEQNLNHDAMYWYRQDPGQGLRLIYYSQIVNDFQKGDIAEGYSVSREKKESFPLTVTSAQKNPTAFYLCASSKTGNTGELFFGEGSRLTVL.

This clonotype was picked up many times. The gene calls are TRBV12-3 or TRBV12-4 and TRBJ1-2, with 7 positions matching TRBD1. The ends lost 5 bases at V and 4 bases at J; junction bases unmatched: 4. The CDR3 runs 13 residues. As DNA, the CDR3 is TGTGCCAGCAGTGTGGACAGGAGCTATGGCTACACCTTC. Encoded protein: CASSVDRSYGYTF.

At least ten counts were recorded for this clonotype. The chain recombines TRBV9 with TRBJ2-7; D possibly uses TRBD1 or TRBD2 (8 bases each). The germline V gene has CDR1 SGDLS and CDR2 YYNGEE. The CDR3 loop spans 15 amino acids. Deletions cut 3 bases from V and 2 bases from J, with 15 bases between. The CDR3 spells CASSAGGTGTYEQYF. The CDR3, as DNA: TGTGCCAGCAGCGCGGGGGGGACAGGAACCTACGAGCAGTACTTC. Looking up the rest from reference TRBV9 and TRBJ2-7 gives the full variable domain: DSGVTQTPKHLITATGQRVTLRCSPRSGDLSVYWYQQSLDQGLQFLIQYYNGEERAKGNILERFSAQQFPDLHSELNLSSLELGDSALYFCASSAGGTGTYEQYFGPGTRLTVT.